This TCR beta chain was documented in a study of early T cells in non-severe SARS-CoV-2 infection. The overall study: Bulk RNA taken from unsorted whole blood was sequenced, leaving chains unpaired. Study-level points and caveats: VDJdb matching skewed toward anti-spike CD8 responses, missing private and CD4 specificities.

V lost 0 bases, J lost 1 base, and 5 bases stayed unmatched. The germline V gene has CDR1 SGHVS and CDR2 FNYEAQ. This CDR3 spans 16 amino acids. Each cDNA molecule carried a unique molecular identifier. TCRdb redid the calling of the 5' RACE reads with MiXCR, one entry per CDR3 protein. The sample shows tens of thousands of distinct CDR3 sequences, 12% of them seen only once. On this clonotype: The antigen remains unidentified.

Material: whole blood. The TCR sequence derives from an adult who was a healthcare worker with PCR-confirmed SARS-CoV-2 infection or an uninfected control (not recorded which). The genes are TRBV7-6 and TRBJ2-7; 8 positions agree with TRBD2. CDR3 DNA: TGTGCCAGCAGCTTAGCTTCTAGCGGGCAGTCCTACGAGCAGTACTTC. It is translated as CASSLASSGQSYEQYF.